Below, 8 T cell receptor beta chains from the same sample are listed, as sequenced in a study of a mutant IDH1 vaccine in newly diagnosed glioma. Their cognate antigens are unknown. Time point defined: week 23, last vaccination. Alongside topical imiquimod, each dose of vaccine comprised 300 ug of mutant IDH1 20-mer peptide. The protocol was immunoSEQ multiplex PCR, while the TCRdb copy is restricted to in-frame clones and leaves out a portion. The data contain about 43,000 clones, roughly 84% of them singletons. The specimen was PBMCs, collected from a glioma patient whose treatment included an IDH1 peptide vaccine. Receptor source: a woman between 18 and 29 years old with glioma. Some clones in this sample may be carry-over from other donors' samples.

The chain is built from TRBV2 and TRBJ1-6, with 7 bases aligning to TRBD1. With 4 bases clipped from V and 7 bases from J, the junction kept 4 bases outside the gene matches. The CDR3 is made up of 14 amino acids. Germline CDR1 and CDR2: SNHLY and FYNNEI. CDR3 sequence: CASSVDRANSPLHF. The CDR3 DNA is TGTGCCAGCAGTGTCGACAGGGCCAATTCACCCCTCCACTTT.

The table lists this clone with a few counts. V and J are TRBV7-8 and TRBJ2-7, with 9 nucleotides matching TRBD1. CDR1 and CDR2 from the germline V gene are SGHVS and FQNEAQ. This CDR3 is 15 amino acids long. Trimming cost V 1 base and J 6 bases; bases outside gene matches: 7. The CDR3 DNA sequence: TGTGCCAGCAGCTTAGTGTACAGGGGGCTGAGCGAGCAGTACTTC. Its translation is CASSLVYRGLSEQYF.

The chain employs TRBV4-1 and TRBJ1-1; perhaps TRBD1 as D (6 bases). V was shortened by 1 base and J by 1 base, with 10 bases between the two germline ends. CDR1 and CDR2 (germline): MGHRA, YSYEKL. This CDR3 has 15 residues. The CDR3 nucleotides are TGCGCCAGCAGCCAAGCCGGCAGGGGGAACACTGAAGCTTTCTTT. The encoded protein is CASSQAGRGNTEAFF.

The chain employs TRBV4-1 and TRBJ1-2; TRBD1 matches 10 bases. This CDR3 has 18 residues. The V segment lost 4 bases and the J segment 3 bases; nucleotides outside the gene matches: 14. Per the germline V gene, CDR1 is MGHRA and CDR2 is YSYEKL. The CDR3 sequence is CASSLEPGTGVLYYGYTF. The DNA for the CDR3 is TGCGCCAGCAGCCTAGAGCCCGGGACAGGGGTTCTTTACTATGGCTACACCTTC.

The J gene is TRBJ2-7, the V gene TRBV5-5; the match to TRBD1 covers 9 bases. V was clipped by 3 bases and J by 6 bases; unmatched bases: 1. The CDR3 is made up of 12 amino acids. Germline V gene data show CDR1 as SGHKS and CDR2 as YYEKEE (reference sequence). CDR3 DNA sequence: TGTGCCAGCAGCTGGACAGGGGCCGAGCAGTACTTC. Protein: CASSWTGAEQYF. Together with reference TRBV5-5 and TRBJ2-7, the CDR3 gives the full variable domain: DAGVTQSPTHLIKTRGQQVTLRCSPISGHKSVSWYQQVLGQGPQFIFQYYEKEERGRGNFPDRFSARQFPNYSSELNVNALLLGDSALYLCASSWTGAEQYFGPGTRLTVT.

This chain links TRBV7-9 with TRBJ2-1; a weak D match, TRBD1 (6 bases). This CDR3 contains 15 residues. Between the trimmed V and J ends, which lost 6 bases and 1 base, there was a span of 13 bases. The germline V gene has CDR1 SEHNR and CDR2 FQNEAQ (reference sequence). The CDR3 DNA reads TGTGCCAGCAGTTACATCCAGGGGTCCTACAATGAGCAGTTCTTC. Residues: CASSYIQGSYNEQFF.

Only a few counts were recorded for this clone. The chain combines TRBV5-6 with TRBJ2-7, with 11 bases that match TRBD2. The CDR3 consists of 17 residues. After removal of 1 base from V and 3 bases from J, the junction contained 9 bases not matched to a gene. CDR1 and CDR2 from the germline V gene are SGHDT and YYEEEE. CDR3 nucleotides: TGTGCCAGCAGCTTGACGAGGCGTCTAGCGGGAGGCTACGAGCAGTACTTC. Protein product: CASSLTRRLAGGYEQYF.

This sequence joins TRBV7-2 and TRBJ2-1, with D perhaps TRBD2 (6 bases). The ends were cut back, 4 bases at V and 8 bases at J, with 15 bases in the middle. Germline lookup yields CDR1 SGHTA and CDR2 FQGNSA. The CDR3 contains 14 residues. The CDR3 DNA follows: TGTGCCAGCAGCTCATCCTACCGCGGGGATGAGCAGTTCTTC. This codes for CASSSSYRGDEQFF.